Below are 9 T cell receptor beta chains sequenced from a single sample in a study of T cells after yellow fever vaccination. TCRdb passed the 5' RACE reads through MiXCR, listing each CDR3 protein once. The sample lists approximately 250,000 distinct CDR3 sequences; about 5.2% were seen once. The material was CD4+ T cells sorted from PBMCs, obtained on the day of the yellow fever booster vaccination. These receptors all come from a man aged 18-30 years who received the YFV17D yellow fever vaccine.

The chain uses TRBV5-8 and TRBJ1-5; D is ambiguous. This CDR3 comprises 13 residues. In germline, CDR1 is SGHTS, CDR2 YDEGEE. Trimming took off 1 base at V and 9 bases at J, with 11 bases between the two ends. The CDR3 DNA reads TGTGCCAGCAGCTTGCTCCCAGCGGGGCCCCAGCATTTT. Encoded protein: CASSLLPAGPQHF.

The J gene is TRBJ2-4, the V gene TRBV7-2, with a possible D match to TRBD1 (5 bases). The CDR3 is made up of 16 amino acids. V lost 1 base, J lost 6 bases, and 16 bases lay in between. Germline CDR1 SGHTA, CDR2 FQGNSA. The CDR3 loop reads CASSLGPGLDINIQYF. In DNA form, the CDR3 reads TGTGCCAGCAGCTTAGGTCCAGGGTTGGATATAAACATTCAGTACTTC.

This clonotype was observed at least ten times. The CDR3 loop is CASSMTAGEETQYF. DNA of the CDR3: TGCGCCAGCAGCATGACCGCAGGGGAAGAGACCCAGTACTTC. The chain has TRBV5-1 and TRBJ2-5; D may be TRBD1 (6 bases). CDR1 is SGHRS and CDR2 is YFSETQ in the germline V gene. There are 14 residues in the CDR3. V gave up 4 bases and J gave up 3 bases, with 13 bases separating them.

The chain employs TRBV2 and TRBJ2-7; D is unresolved. The germline V and J ends were trimmed by 0 bases and 0 bases, with 9 bases remaining between them. Germline V gene sequence: CDR1 SNHLY, CDR2 FYNNEI. The CDR3 totals 15 residues. CDR3 sequence reads: CASSEAPASSYEQYF. CDR3 in DNA: TGTGCCAGCAGTGAAGCGCCAGCGAGCTCCTACGAGCAGTACTTC.

This clonotype was detected ten times or more. The chain carries TRBV4-3 and TRBJ1-1; TRBD1 is a possible D gene (5 bases). The germline CDR1 and CDR2 sequences are LGHNA and YSLEER. Between the trimmed V and J ends, which lost 0 bases and 2 bases, there was a span of 19 bases. The CDR3 has 18 residues. CDR3 sequence (DNA): TGCGCCAGCAGCCAAGATCAGGGCGTCGGTCTCGGAAACACTGAAGCTTTCTTT. This encodes CASSQDQGVGLGNTEAFF.

The chain links TRBV7-2 to TRBJ1-2, with TRBD1 matching over 10 bases. V trimming: 4 bases; J trimming: 6 bases; junction bases outside the gene matches: 5. This CDR3 comprises 14 residues. Germline V gene sequence: CDR1 SGHTA, CDR2 FQGNSA. CDR3 protein: CASSYGQGVDGYTF. The DNA for the CDR3 is TGTGCCAGCAGCTATGGACAGGGGGTAGATGGCTACACCTTC.

This clonotype was seen a handful of times. This chain connects TRBV5-1 to TRBJ2-5; D is possibly TRBD2 (5 bases). CDR3 length equals 13 residues. Trimming pared 6 bases from V and 5 bases from J, leaving 14 bases between. Germline CDR1 is SGHRS and CDR2 is YFSETQ. The CDR3 sequence is CASTGGLGETQYF. The DNA of the CDR3 is TGCGCCAGCACTGGCGGGTTGGGGGAGACCCAGTACTTC.

The CDR3 is CASRGPGGGNQPQHF. CDR3 DNA: TGTGCCAGCAGAGGGCCCGGGGGCGGGAATCAGCCCCAGCATTTT. The chain combines TRBV6-1 with TRBJ1-5; a weak D match, TRBD1 (6 bases). The V gene's germline CDR1 is MNHNS and CDR2 SASEGT. The V gene lost 6 bases and the J gene lost 4 bases, with 16 bases spanning the gap. This CDR3 contains 15 residues.

This clonotype has more than one count but fewer than ten. The J gene is TRBJ2-5, the V gene TRBV5-4; D possibly matches TRBD1 or TRBD2 (5 bases each). Deletions cut 1 base from V and 5 bases from J, with 9 bases between. The germline V gene has CDR1 SGHNT and CDR2 YYREEE (reference sequence). This CDR3 contains 13 residues. CDR3 in DNA: TGTGCCAGCAGCTTGAAAGGGGAGGAGACCCAGTACTTC. Translation: CASSLKGEETQYF.